Shown below are 3 T cell receptor beta chains from a single sample sequenced in a study of T cells in localized non-small cell lung cancer. Profiling relied on immunoSEQ multiplex PCR, and the TCRdb table lists in-frame clones only, not all of them. Of roughly 18,000 clones in the sample, about 85% were seen once. Sequenced material: peripheral blood, taken before any cancer treatment. The receptors here all came from a female donor older than 55 with stage I lung adenocarcinoma.

This clone is classed as medium-sized. J is TRBJ1-3 and V is TRBV19; no firm D call. The CDR3 is 15 amino acids. Between the trimmed V and J ends, which lost 8 bases and 3 bases, there was a span of 17 bases. Germline CDR1 and CDR2: LNHDA and SQIVND (reference sequence). The CDR3 is CASSEGSDLGNTIYF. DNA for the CDR3: TGTGCCAGTTCGGAGGGCAGCGACCTTGGAAACACCATATATTTT.

The chain couples TRBV7-9 to TRBJ2-1; 7 nucleotides agree with TRBD1. The germline V gene has CDR1 SEHNR and CDR2 FQNEAQ (reference sequence). Trimming removed 1 base from V and 7 bases from J; junction bases left unmatched: 7. CDR3 length: 15 amino acids. The CDR3 region is CASSLVRTGGNEQFF. The CDR3 DNA sequence: TGTGCCAGCAGCTTAGTTCGGACAGGCGGGAATGAGCAGTTCTTC.

The chain carries TRBV6-5 and TRBJ2-7; a possible D gene is TRBD1 (6 bases). The CDR3 has 13 amino acids. Trimming shortened V by 5 bases and J by 6 bases, and 14 bases separated the two germline ends. Germline V gives CDR1 MNHEY, CDR2 SVGAGI. Here the CDR3 DNA reads TGTGCCAGCAGTCGCCGGGACAAGGGCGAGCAGTACTTC. Its protein is CASSRRDKGEQYF.